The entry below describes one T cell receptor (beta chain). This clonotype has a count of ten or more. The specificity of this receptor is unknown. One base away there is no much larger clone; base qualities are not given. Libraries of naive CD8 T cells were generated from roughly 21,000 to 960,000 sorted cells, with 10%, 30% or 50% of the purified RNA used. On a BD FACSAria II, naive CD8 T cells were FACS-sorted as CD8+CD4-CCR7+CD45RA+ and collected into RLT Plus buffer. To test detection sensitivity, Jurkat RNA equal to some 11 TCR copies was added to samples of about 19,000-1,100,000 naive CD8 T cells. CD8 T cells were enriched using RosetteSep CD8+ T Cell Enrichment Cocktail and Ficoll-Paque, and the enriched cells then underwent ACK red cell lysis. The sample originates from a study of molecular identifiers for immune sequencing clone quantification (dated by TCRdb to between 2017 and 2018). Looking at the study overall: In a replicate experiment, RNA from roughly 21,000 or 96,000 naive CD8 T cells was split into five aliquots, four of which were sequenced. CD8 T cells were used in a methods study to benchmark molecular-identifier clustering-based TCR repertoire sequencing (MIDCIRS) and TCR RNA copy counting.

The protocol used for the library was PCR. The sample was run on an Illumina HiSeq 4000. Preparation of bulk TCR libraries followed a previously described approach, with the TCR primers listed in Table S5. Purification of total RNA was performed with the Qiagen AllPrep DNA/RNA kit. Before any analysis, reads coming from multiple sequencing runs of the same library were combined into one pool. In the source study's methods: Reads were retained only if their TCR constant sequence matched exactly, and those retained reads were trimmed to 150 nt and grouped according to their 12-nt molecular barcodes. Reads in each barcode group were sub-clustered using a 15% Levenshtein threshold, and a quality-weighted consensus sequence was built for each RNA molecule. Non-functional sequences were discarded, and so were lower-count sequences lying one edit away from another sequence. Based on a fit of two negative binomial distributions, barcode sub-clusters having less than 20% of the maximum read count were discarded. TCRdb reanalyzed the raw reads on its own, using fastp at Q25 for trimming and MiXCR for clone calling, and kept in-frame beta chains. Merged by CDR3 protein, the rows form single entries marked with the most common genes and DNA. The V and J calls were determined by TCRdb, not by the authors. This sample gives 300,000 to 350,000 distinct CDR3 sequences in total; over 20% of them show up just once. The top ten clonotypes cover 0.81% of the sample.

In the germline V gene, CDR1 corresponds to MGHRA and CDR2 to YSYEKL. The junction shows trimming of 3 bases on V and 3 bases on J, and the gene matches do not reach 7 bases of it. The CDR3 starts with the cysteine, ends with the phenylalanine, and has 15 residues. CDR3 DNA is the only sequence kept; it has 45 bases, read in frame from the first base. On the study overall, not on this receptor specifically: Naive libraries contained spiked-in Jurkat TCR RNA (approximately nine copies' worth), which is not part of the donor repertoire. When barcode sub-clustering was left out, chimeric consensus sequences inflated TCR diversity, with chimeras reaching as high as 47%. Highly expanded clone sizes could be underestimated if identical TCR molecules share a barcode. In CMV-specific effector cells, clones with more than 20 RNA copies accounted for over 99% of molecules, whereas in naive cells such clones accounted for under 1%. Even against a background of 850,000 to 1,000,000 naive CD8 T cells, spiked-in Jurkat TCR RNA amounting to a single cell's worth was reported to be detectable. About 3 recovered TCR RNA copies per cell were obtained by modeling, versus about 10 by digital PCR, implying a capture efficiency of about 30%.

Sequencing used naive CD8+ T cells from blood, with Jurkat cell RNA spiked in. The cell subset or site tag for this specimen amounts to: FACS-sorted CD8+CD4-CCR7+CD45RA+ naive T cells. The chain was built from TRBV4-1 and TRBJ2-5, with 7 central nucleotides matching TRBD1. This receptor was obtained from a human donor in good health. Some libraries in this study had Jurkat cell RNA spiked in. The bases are TGCGCCAGCAGCCATCCGCCCACAGGGGAAGAGACCCAGTACTTC. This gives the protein CASSHPPTGEETQYF.